These 25 T cell receptor beta chains were sequenced from one sample in a study of cytomegalovirus exposure and HLA in healthy donors. Amplification used 60 Vbeta primers and 13 Jbeta primers. Repertoires were generated with immunoSEQ multiplex PCR, while TCRdb's copy carries only in-frame clones and drops some. This listing includes approximately 70,000 clones. Sequencing was done on a sample of PBMCs. The receptor source for this set is a woman in her 30s in good health and CMV-seronegative.

V is TRBV5-4 and J is TRBJ2-2; 8 bases are shared with TRBD1. The CDR3 spans 15 residues. Per germline, CDR1 SGHNT and CDR2 YYREEE (reference sequence). With V trimmed by 6 bases and J by 7 bases, 11 bases remained unmatched. CDR3 sequence reads: CASNNGQGAIGELFF. CDR3 nucleotides: TGTGCCAGCAACAATGGGCAGGGGGCTATCGGGGAGCTGTTTTTT.

The V call is TRBV5-1, the J call TRBJ2-3, with D unclear. The CDR3 is 19 residues long. Trimming cost V 0 bases and J 2 bases, with 22 bases left between them. Germline lookup yields CDR1 SGHRS and CDR2 YFSETQ. The CDR3 nucleotides read TGCGCCAGCAGCTTGGGGTCTTGGCTCCCTGGGCTTTACACAGATACGCAGTATTTT. Translated, it gives CASSLGSWLPGLYTDTQYF.

The V gene is TRBV10-2, the J gene TRBJ1-5; D may be TRBD1 (5 bases). Trimming cost V 3 bases and J 7 bases, with 7 bases left between them. There are 12 residues in the CDR3. CDR1 is WSHSY and CDR2 is SAAADI in the germline V gene. CDR3 residues: CASSDPGQPQHF. DNA for the CDR3: TGCGCCAGCAGTGACCCAGGGCAGCCCCAGCATTTT.

This chain links TRBV5-1 with TRBJ2-5; tentative D call: TRBD1 (5 bases). The germline gives CDR1 SGHRS, CDR2 YFSETQ. The V end was cut by 0 bases, the J end by 4 bases, with 7 bases between. The CDR3 spans 13 residues. CDR3 protein: CASSLAGRETQYF. The CDR3 DNA reads TGCGCCAGCAGCTTGGCAGGGCGAGAGACCCAGTACTTC. Using reference TRBV5-1 and TRBJ2-5 for the parts outside the CDR3, the full variable domain is KAGVTQTPRYLIKTRGQQVTLSCSPISGHRSVSWYQQTPGQGLQFLFEYFSETQRNKGNFPGRFSGRQFSNSRSEMNVSTLELGDSALYLCASSLAGRETQYFGPGTRLLVL.

The V gene is TRBV18, the J gene TRBJ2-5; TRBD1 agrees at 11 bases. The DNA end favors TRBJ2-7, so the J call may be wrong. Germline lookup yields CDR1 KGHSH and CDR2 LQKENI. The CDR3 sequence is 14 residues long. The CDR3 region is CASSSGQGAYEQYF. DNA of the CDR3: TGTGCCAGCTCATCGGGACAGGGGGCCTACGAGCAGTACTTC.

A remark on this clone: The sample has other DNA sequences that encode this CDR3 too. The chain couples TRBV6-5 to TRBJ1-2; perhaps TRBD1 as D (6 bases). V lost 6 bases to trimming and J lost 3 bases, with 8 bases between them. This CDR3 comprises 12 residues. Germline assignment: CDR1 MNHEY and CDR2 SVGAGI. The CDR3 sequence: CASRRTDYGYTF. CDR3 in DNA: TGTGCCAGCAGAAGGACAGACTATGGCTACACCTTC.

This rearrangement joins TRBV30 to TRBJ1-4, with TRBD1 as a possible D gene (5 bases). V lost 1 base and J 8 bases, leaving 8 bases between the germline ends. The CDR3 is 12 residues long. Germline V gene data show CDR1 as GTSNPN and CDR2 as SVGIG (reference sequence). This chain's CDR3 is CAWSAGGEKLFF. The CDR3 nucleotides are TGTGCCTGGAGTGCGGGGGGGGAAAAACTGTTTTTT.

This chain links TRBV18 with TRBJ1-2; 7 bases are shared with TRBD1. From germline, CDR1 is KGHSH and CDR2 LQKENI. The V and J ends lost 3 bases and 3 bases, in that order; junction bases with no gene match: 4. The CDR3 sequence is 14 residues long. This CDR3 is CASSPTTGDYGYTF. CDR3 sequence (DNA): TGTGCCAGCTCACCTACAACAGGGGACTATGGCTACACCTTC.

This chain links TRBV7-6 with TRBJ2-7; TRBD2 might be the D (7 bases). Looked up from germline, CDR1 is SGHVS and CDR2 is FNYEAQ. The germline V and J ends were trimmed by 0 bases and 5 bases, with 17 bases remaining between them. This CDR3 has 16 amino acids. The CDR3 spells CASSLAPHRGGDEQYF. CDR3 in DNA: TGTGCCAGCAGCTTAGCCCCCCATAGGGGGGGAGACGAGCAGTACTTC. Based on the CDR3 plus reference TRBV7-6 and TRBJ2-7, the full variable domain is GAGVSQSPRYKVTKRGQDVALRCDPISGHVSLYWYRQALGQGPEFLTYFNYEAQQDKSGLPNDRFSAERPEGSISTLTIQRTEQRDSAMYRCASSLAPHRGGDEQYFGPGTRLTVT.

The rearrangement uses TRBV28 and TRBJ2-5, with TRBD2 identical over 10 bases. V was pared by 3 bases and J by 5 bases, with 9 bases of the junction left unmatched. The length of the CDR3 is 16 residues. Germline V gene sequence: CDR1 MDHEN, CDR2 SYDVKM. In nucleotides, the CDR3 is TGTGCCAGCAGTTTCCAGAAAGCGGGAGGGGAGGAGACCCAGTACTTC. This translates into CASSFQKAGGEETQYF.

The chain carries TRBV29-1 and TRBJ1-5; weak D call: TRBD1 (5 bases). CDR3 size: 13 residues. The V end was cut by 4 bases, the J end by 7 bases, with 14 bases between. Looked up from germline, CDR1 is SQVTM and CDR2 is ANQGSEA. CDR3 DNA sequence: TGCAGCGTTGTAGGAGCAAGGGGACAGCCCCAGCATTTT. Translating gives CSVVGARGQPQHF. The variable domain in full, with the rest retrieved from reference TRBV29-1 and TRBJ1-5, is SAVISQKPSRDICQRGTSLTIQCQVDSQVTMMFWYRQQPGQSLTLIATANQGSEATYESGFVIDKFPISRPNLTFSTLTVSNMSPEDSSIYLCSVVGARGQPQHFGDGTRLSIL.

The gene calls are TRBV28 and TRBJ2-6; a weak D match, TRBD1 (5 bases). The germline gives CDR1 MDHEN, CDR2 SYDVKM. Deletions cut 5 bases from V and 4 bases from J, with 9 bases between. The CDR3 is 14 amino acids. The CDR3 DNA sequence: TGTGCCAGCAGTGTAGGGGTCGGGGCCAACGTCCTGACTTTC. Encoded protein: CASSVGVGANVLTF.

This clone is medium-sized by frequency. The chain is built from TRBV6-1 and TRBJ2-1, with D possibly being TRBD1 (6 bases). Germline loops: CDR1 MNHNS, CDR2 SASEGT. The CDR3 covers 16 residues. The V and J ends lost 4 bases and 3 bases respectively, with 16 bases between them. The CDR3 sequence is CASSGGGFTYYNEQFF. The DNA for the CDR3 is TGTGCCAGCAGTGGAGGGGGATTCACATACTACAATGAGCAGTTCTTC.

The chain recombines TRBV29-1 with TRBJ2-4; D is unresolved. CDR3 length equals 11 residues. Between the trimmed V and J ends, which lost 6 bases and 8 bases, there was a span of 11 bases. Germline V CDR1 and CDR2: SQVTM, ANQGSEA. The CDR3 spells CSVAREDIQYF. The CDR3 nucleotides read TGCAGCGTGGCGAGAGAGGACATTCAGTACTTC. The full variable domain, rest sourced from reference TRBV29-1 and TRBJ2-4, is SAVISQKPSRDICQRGTSLTIQCQVDSQVTMMFWYRQQPGQSLTLIATANQGSEATYESGFVIDKFPISRPNLTFSTLTVSNMSPEDSSIYLCSVAREDIQYFGAGTRLSVL.

The chain combines TRBV7-9 with TRBJ1-4; a possible D gene is TRBD1 (6 bases). Germline-derived CDR1 and CDR2 are SEHNR and FQNEAQ (reference sequence). This CDR3 spans 14 amino acids. V lost 1 base and J 8 bases, leaving 11 bases between the germline ends. The CDR3 is CASSLDREDEKLFF. In DNA, the CDR3 is TGTGCCAGCAGCTTAGACAGGGAAGACGAAAAACTGTTTTTT.

The rearrangement links TRBV20-1 to TRBJ2-6, with 7 bases identical to TRBD1. From germline, CDR1 is DFQATT and CDR2 SNEGSKA (reference sequence). The CDR3 covers 11 residues. Losses at the gene ends were 3 bases for V and 11 bases for J; bases not matched to a gene: 1. CDR3 nucleotides: TGCAGTGCTAGGACAGGGTACGTCCTGACTTTC. Protein sequence: CSARTGYVLTF.

The rearrangement links TRBV27 to TRBJ2-7; tentatively, D is TRBD2 (6 bases). The V and J ends lost 6 bases and 3 bases respectively, with 15 bases between them. The germline V gene has CDR1 MNHEY and CDR2 SMNVEV (reference sequence). CDR3 size: 14 residues. This CDR3 is CASSSDGGIYEQYF. As DNA, the CDR3 is TGTGCCAGCAGCTCGGACGGAGGGATCTACGAGCAGTACTTC.

The chain combines TRBV9 with TRBJ2-2; 8 bases fit TRBD2. With 3 bases clipped from V and 5 bases from J, the junction kept 3 bases outside the gene matches. This CDR3 has 14 residues. CDR1 is SGDLS and CDR2 is YYNGEE in the germline V gene. CDR3 sequence: CASSARGGTGELFF. DNA of the CDR3: TGTGCCAGCAGCGCCCGGGGGGGAACCGGGGAGCTGTTTTTT.

The chain links TRBV4-2 to TRBJ2-5, with a weak D call TRBD2 (6 bases). TRBJ2-7 matches the DNA end more closely, so the J call is doubtful. The CDR3 runs to 15 residues. In germline, CDR1 is LGHNA, CDR2 YNFKEQ. The DNA for the CDR3 is TGTGCCAGCAGCCAAGGATCTAGCGCAACCTACGAGCAGTACTTC. Its translation: CASSQGSSATYEQYF.

The gene calls are TRBV18 and TRBJ1-1; D is undetermined. Germline V gene lookup returns CDR1 KGHSH and CDR2 LQKENI. The CDR3 is 12 amino acids. V was shortened by 2 bases and J by 6 bases, with 7 bases between the two germline ends. The CDR3 region is CASSPANSEAFF. CDR3 DNA: TGTGCCAGCTCACCAGCTAATTCTGAAGCTTTCTTT.

The chain couples TRBV11-2 to TRBJ1-4, with D possibly TRBD1 on 5 matching bases. Germline V gene lookup returns CDR1 SGHAT and CDR2 FQNNGV. CDR3 length: 14 residues. The V end lost 3 bases, the J end lost 7 bases, and 12 bases lay between the germline ends. This CDR3 reads CASSFGGAGEKLFF. CDR3 sequence (DNA): TGTGCCAGCAGCTTCGGAGGGGCGGGTGAAAAACTGTTTTTT.

The chain joins TRBV20-1 to TRBJ1-5; no clear D. Looked up from germline, CDR1 is DFQATT and CDR2 is SNEGSKA (reference sequence). The CDR3 totals 11 residues. With 6 bases removed from V and 11 bases from J, the gap between germline ends came to 14 bases. CDR3 sequence: CSAPSELAQHF. CDR3 sequence (DNA): TGCAGTGCCCCCTCGGAGTTGGCCCAGCATTTT.

The chain's CDR3 is CASSLRTGAGTEAFF. CDR3 nucleotide sequence: TGTGCCAGCAGCCTACGGACAGGGGCGGGAACTGAAGCTTTCTTT. The chain employs TRBV5-6 and TRBJ1-1; 9 bases are shared with TRBD1. J was trimmed by 5 bases and V by 4 bases; bases with no gene match: 9. The CDR3 sequence is 15 residues long. CDR1 is SGHDT and CDR2 is YYEEEE in the germline V gene.

This sequence joins TRBV30 and TRBJ2-6, with 7 bases that match TRBD1. The CDR3 extends over 16 amino acids. The germline gives CDR1 GTSNPN, CDR2 SVGIG (reference sequence). V lost 7 bases to trimming and J lost 0 bases; unmatched junction nucleotides: 9. The CDR3 spells CASQSTGSSGANVLTF. Here the CDR3 DNA reads TGTGCCTCCCAGTCGACAGGGAGCTCTGGGGCCAACGTCCTGACTTTC.

The chain combines TRBV10-3 with TRBJ2-7; the match to TRBD2 covers 10 bases. V dropped 7 bases and J dropped 2; count of bases not matched to a gene: 2. The CDR3 has 13 amino acids. Per germline, CDR1 ENHRY and CDR2 SYGVKD. The CDR3 protein is CAITSGGAYEQYF. Written as DNA, the CDR3 is TGTGCCATCACGAGCGGGGGGGCCTACGAGCAGTACTTC.